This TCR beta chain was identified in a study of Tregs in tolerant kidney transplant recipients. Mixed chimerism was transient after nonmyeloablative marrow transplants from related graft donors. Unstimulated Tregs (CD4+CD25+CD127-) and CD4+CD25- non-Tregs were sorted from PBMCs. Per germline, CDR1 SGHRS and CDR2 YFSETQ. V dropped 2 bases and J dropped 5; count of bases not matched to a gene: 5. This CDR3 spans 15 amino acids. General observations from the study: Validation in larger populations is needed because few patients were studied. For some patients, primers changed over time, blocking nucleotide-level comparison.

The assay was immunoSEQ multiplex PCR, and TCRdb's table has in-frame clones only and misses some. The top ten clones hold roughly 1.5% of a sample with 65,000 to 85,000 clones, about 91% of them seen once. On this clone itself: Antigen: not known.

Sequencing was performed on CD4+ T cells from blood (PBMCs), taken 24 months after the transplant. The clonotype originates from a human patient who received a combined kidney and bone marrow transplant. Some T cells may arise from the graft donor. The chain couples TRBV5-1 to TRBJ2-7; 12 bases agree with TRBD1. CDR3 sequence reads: CASSFGTGGPNEQYF. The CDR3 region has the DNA TGCGCCAGCAGCTTCGGGACAGGGGGCCCGAACGAGCAGTACTTC.